Below are 5 T cell receptor beta chains sequenced from a single sample in a study of T cell responses to AZD1222 COVID-19 vaccine. Sequencing was performed with immunoSEQ multiplex PCR; in TCRdb, only in-frame clones are kept and a portion is missing. The sample holds around 160,000 clones, around 90% seen once. The sample consisted of peripheral blood, taken on day 0 of AZD1222 vaccination. All receptors derive from an adult in good health.

This rearrangement joins TRBV5-1 to TRBJ1-5; 7 nucleotides align to TRBD1. The junction had 2 bases not matched to a gene; V was cut back by 0 bases and J by 5 bases. CDR1 and CDR2 from the germline V gene are SGHRS and YFSETQ. The CDR3 sequence is 14 residues long. Here the CDR3 reads CASSLEGAHQPQHF. For the CDR3, the DNA is TGCGCCAGCAGCTTGGAGGGGGCCCATCAGCCCCAGCATTTT.

The J gene is TRBJ1-5, the V gene TRBV2, with D uncertain. The CDR3 extends over 12 amino acids. Germline lookup yields CDR1 SNHLY and CDR2 FYNNEI. The V end was cut by 10 bases, the J end by 6 bases, with 13 bases between. This CDR3 is CAIASFGQPQHF. CDR3 coding DNA: TGTGCCATCGCTAGTTTCGGTCAGCCCCAGCATTTT.

The gene calls are TRBV29-1 and TRBJ1-2; D remains unclear. V shed 4 bases and J shed 6 bases, with 9 bases lying between them. The CDR3 is 11 amino acids. CDR1 is SQVTM and CDR2 is ANQGSEA in the germline V gene. The CDR3 DNA sequence: TGCAGCGTTGCCATTAGTCATGGCTACACCTTC. This encodes CSVAISHGYTF.

This chain joins TRBV5-1 and TRBJ2-7; 10 bases match TRBD1. V lost 4 bases and J lost 6; bases outside the gene matches: 10. CDR1 is SGHRS and CDR2 is YFSETQ in the germline V gene. The CDR3 is made up of 15 amino acids. CDR3 bases: TGCGCCAGCAGCATGGACGGGACAGGGGTTTCCGAGCAGTACTTC. Protein: CASSMDGTGVSEQYF.

The CDR3 coding sequence is TGTGCCAGCAGCCAAGGGCTAGCGGGTTACAATGAGCAGTTCTTC. Translation: CASSQGLAGYNEQFF. The chain employs TRBV14 and TRBJ2-1, with 8 bases lining up with TRBD2. In germline, CDR1 is SGHDN, CDR2 FVKESK. There are 15 residues in the CDR3. J gave up 4 bases and V 1 base, and 3 bases lay outside the gene matches.